These 20 T cell receptor beta chains were sequenced from one sample in a study of cytomegalovirus exposure and HLA in healthy donors. PCR involved 60 Vbeta and 13 Jbeta primers. Here immunoSEQ multiplex PCR was the method, and the copy in TCRdb shows in-frame clones only, minus some. The table has about 120,000 clones, approximately 80% seen once; the top ten hold around 1.6%. The sequenced material came from PBMCs. These receptors all come from a woman aged 18-29 years in good health and CMV-seronegative.

The chain combines TRBV20-1 with TRBJ1-5, with D possibly matching TRBD1 (5 bases). The CDR3 runs 11 residues. In germline, CDR1 is DFQATT, CDR2 SNEGSKA (reference sequence). V was pared by 6 bases and J by 12 bases, with 15 bases between. CDR3 loop: CSAGGVGVQHF. The DNA for the CDR3 is TGCAGTGCGGGGGGGGTGGGAGTCCAGCATTTT.

The chain uses TRBV5-4 and TRBJ1-1; D call uncertain. CDR1 is SGHNT, CDR2 YYREEE, per germline (reference sequence). Trimming cost V 0 bases and J 4 bases, with 4 bases left between them. The CDR3 covers 12 residues. For the CDR3, the DNA is TGTGCCAGCAGCTTGGACGGCACTGAAGCTTTCTTT. The encoded protein is CASSLDGTEAFF.

The gene calls are TRBV6-1 and TRBJ1-5; maybe TRBD1 (6 bases). This CDR3 is 15 amino acids long. Between the trimmed V and J ends, which lost 0 bases and 2 bases, there was a span of 8 bases. Germline CDR1 reads MNHNS; CDR2 reads SASEGT. This CDR3 is CASSEAGGGNQPQHF. The CDR3 region has the DNA TGTGCCAGCAGTGAAGCAGGGGGTGGCAATCAGCCCCAGCATTTT.

The rearrangement joins TRBV5-4 to TRBJ1-2; D is possibly TRBD1 (5 bases). The CDR3 has 13 residues. CDR1 is SGHNT, CDR2 YYREEE, per germline (reference sequence). V was cut by 4 bases and J by 4 bases, with 11 bases left in between. In DNA, the CDR3 is TGTGCCAGCAGCGTTGACAGATTCTATGGCTACACCTTC. The encoded protein is CASSVDRFYGYTF.

The gene calls are TRBV5-1 and TRBJ2-3, with 7 bases identical to TRBD2. Trimming cost V 3 bases and J 3 bases; bases outside gene matches: 10. This CDR3 comprises 16 residues. Germline CDR1 is SGHRS and CDR2 is YFSETQ. CDR3 nucleotides: TGCGCCAGCAGCTCCCCCCCCGGGGGGAAAACAGATACGCAGTATTTT. It specifies CASSSPPGGKTDTQYF.

V and J are TRBV7-7 and TRBJ2-1; 10 bases align to TRBD2. The CDR3 sequence is 13 residues long. Germline CDR1 SSHAT, CDR2 FNYEAQ (reference sequence). Unmatched junction bases numbered 5, after V lost 5 bases and J lost 10 bases. CDR3 sequence (DNA): TGTGCCAGCAGCCCCAATAGCGGGGGGGAGCAGTTCTTC. Its protein product is CASSPNSGGEQFF. The full variable domain, rest sourced from reference TRBV7-7 and TRBJ2-1, is GAGVSQSPRYKVTKRGQDVTLRCDPISSHATLYWYQQALGQGPEFLTYFNYEAQPDKSGLPSDRFSAERPEGSISTLTIQRTEQRDSAMYRCASSPNSGGEQFFGPGTRLTVL.

The chain couples TRBV7-9 to TRBJ2-3; D call uncertain. The CDR3 has 11 residues. Germline lookup yields CDR1 SEHNR and CDR2 FQNEAQ (reference sequence). V lost 4 bases to trimming and J lost 5 bases, with 4 bases between them. As DNA, the CDR3 is TGTGCCAGCAGCTCACAAGATACGCAGTATTTT. As protein: CASSSQDTQYF.

The J gene is TRBJ2-3, the V gene TRBV6-6; 11 bases agree with TRBD2. Germline CDR1 is MNHNY and CDR2 is SVGAGI (reference sequence). J lost 3 bases, V lost 8 bases, and 4 bases had no gene match. This CDR3 is 14 amino acids long. The DNA for the CDR3 is TGTGCCAGCTTCACTAGCGGGGGAACAGATACGCAGTATTTT. As protein: CASFTSGGTDTQYF.

The J gene is TRBJ1-2, the V gene TRBV7-2; the match to TRBD1 covers 7 bases. J gave up 0 bases and V 7 bases, and 5 bases lay outside the gene matches. The CDR3 covers 14 residues. Per germline, CDR1 SGHTA and CDR2 FQGNSA. The CDR3 spells CASTPTGTNYGYTF. In DNA form, the CDR3 reads TGTGCCAGCACCCCGACAGGGACTAACTATGGCTACACCTTC. The full variable domain, in which reference TRBV7-2 and TRBJ1-2 provide the parts outside the CDR3, is GAGVSQSPSNKVTEKGKDVELRCDPISGHTALYWYRQSLGQGLEFLIYFQGNSAPDKSGLPSDRFSAERTGGSVSTLTIQRTQQEDSAVYLCASTPTGTNYGYTFGSGTRLTVV.

The rearrangement links TRBV7-2 to TRBJ2-5; 10 bases match TRBD1. CDR1 and CDR2 (germline): SGHTA, FQGNSA. CDR3 length: 15 amino acids. V was clipped by 0 bases and J by 3 bases; unmatched bases: 1. CDR3 sequence reads: CASSLAGTGEETQYF. The CDR3 nucleotides read TGTGCCAGCAGCTTAGCGGGGACAGGGGAAGAGACCCAGTACTTC.

CDR3 protein: CASSFVRGPLGEQFF. Here the CDR3 DNA reads TGTGCCAGCAGTTTTGTGCGGGGCCCCTTGGGTGAGCAGTTCTTC. V gene TRBV6-1 combines with J gene TRBJ2-1, with a weak D call TRBD2 (6 bases). This CDR3 region has 15 residues. CDR1 and CDR2 (germline): MNHNS, SASEGT. V was pared by 5 bases and J by 9 bases, with 20 bases between.

This sequence joins TRBV19 and TRBJ2-1; 12 bases fit TRBD2. Germline V gene sequence: CDR1 LNHDA, CDR2 SQIVND (reference sequence). The CDR3 loop spans 20 amino acids. Trimming cost V 4 bases and J 0 bases; bases outside gene matches: 13. CDR3 sequence (DNA): TGTGCCAGTAGTACACCGGGACTAGCGGGTCTATTAAGCTCCTACAATGAGCAGTTCTTC. This translates into CASSTPGLAGLLSSYNEQFF. Filled out from reference TRBV19 and TRBJ2-1, the complete variable domain reads DGGITQSPKYLFRKEGQNVTLSCEQNLNHDAMYWYRQDPGQGLRLIYYSQIVNDFQKGDIAEGYSVSREKKESFPLTVTSAQKNPTAFYLCASSTPGLAGLLSSYNEQFFGPGTRLTVL.

This sequence joins TRBV4-1 and TRBJ2-7; TRBD2 is a possible D gene (5 bases). The CDR3 is 14 amino acids. Germline V gives CDR1 MGHRA, CDR2 YSYEKL. The V end was cut by 1 base, the J end by 3 bases, with 10 bases between. The CDR3 DNA follows: TGCGCCAGCAGCCAAGGACCCGGGGACTACGAGCAGTACTTC. This translates into CASSQGPGDYEQYF.

The chain employs TRBV5-6 and TRBJ2-7, with a tentative D call TRBD2 (7 bases). Trimming shortened V by 4 bases and J by 3 bases, and 14 bases separated the two germline ends. This CDR3 spans 14 amino acids. Germline V gives CDR1 SGHDT, CDR2 YYEEEE. In DNA form, the CDR3 reads TGTGCCAGCAGCCTGGAAGGGGGGGACTACGAGCAGTACTTC. Translated, it gives CASSLEGGDYEQYF.

The chain links TRBV7-6 to TRBJ2-3; 9 nucleotides line up with TRBD2. Per the germline V gene, CDR1 is SGHVS and CDR2 is FNYEAQ. The CDR3 sequence is 16 residues long. V was pared by 0 bases and J by 5 bases, with 6 bases of the junction left unmatched. CDR3: CASSLAPGLAGDTQYF. CDR3 DNA: TGTGCCAGCAGCTTAGCCCCGGGACTAGCAGGAGATACGCAGTATTTT.

The CDR3, as DNA: TGTGCCAGCAGCCAAAGGGGCCCGCTTATAGACACTGAAGCTTTCTTT. Translated, it gives CASSQRGPLIDTEAFF. This chain connects TRBV14 to TRBJ1-1; maybe TRBD1 (5 bases). V gave up 2 bases and J gave up 3 bases, with 16 bases separating them. The germline V gene encodes CDR1 SGHDN and CDR2 FVKESK. CDR3 size: 16 residues.

V and J are TRBV9 and TRBJ2-1; D might be TRBD2 (5 bases). This CDR3 contains 14 residues. Germline CDR1 is SGDLS and CDR2 is YYNGEE. Trimming left V 1 base short and J 7 bases short, with 12 bases between. The CDR3 region has the DNA TGTGCCAGCAGCGTATCCTACTCGGGGAATGAGCAGTTCTTC. Protein: CASSVSYSGNEQFF.

This clone appeared a single time. The gene calls are TRBV19 and TRBJ2-7; D perhaps matches TRBD1 (6 bases). The CDR3 covers 13 residues. Germline CDR1 is LNHDA and CDR2 is SQIVND (reference sequence). Trimming took off 6 bases at V and 3 bases at J, with 12 bases between the two ends. DNA for the CDR3: TGTGCCAGTAGCTTTGGACAGCACTACGAGCAGTACTTC. It encodes CASSFGQHYEQYF.

This chain connects TRBV19 to TRBJ2-1, with 13 bases aligning to TRBD2. After removal of 5 bases from V and 8 bases from J, the junction contained 12 bases not matched to a gene. Germline V gene lookup returns CDR1 LNHDA and CDR2 SQIVND (reference sequence). The CDR3 loop spans 17 amino acids. CDR3 sequence reads: CASSPRRTSGSDYEQFF. The CDR3 DNA reads TGTGCCAGTAGTCCTCGCCGGACTAGCGGGAGTGACTATGAGCAGTTCTTC.

The chain combines TRBV6-5 with TRBJ2-7; D unclear. The CDR3 has 14 amino acids. The germline CDR1 and CDR2 sequences are MNHEY and SVGAGI. Trimming cost V 6 bases and J 5 bases, with 17 bases left between them. CDR3 in DNA: TGTGCCAGCAGCCCCGAACATTATTCGCACGAGCAGTACTTC. Translated: CASSPEHYSHEQYF.